This T cell receptor beta chain came from a study of vaccination and CD4 T cells after COVID-19 (dated by TCRdb to between 2021 and 2024). A note on the overall study: Convalescent patients had a positive SARS-CoV-2 result on nasal swab PCR, and of these patients, several had mild disease and one had severe disease. The convalescent cohort comprised six males and four females, including two Hispanic individuals, seven Caucasians, two Asians and one multiracial person. Participants received two doses of either the Pfizer-BioNTech BNT162b2 vaccine (n=8) or the Moderna mRNA-1273 vaccine (n=2). Post-COVID blood samples from convalescent patients were collected a median of roughly 100 days after diagnosis, with a range of roughly 30 to 170 days. Post-vaccine blood samples were obtained a median of approximately 70 days after the second vaccine dose, with a range of roughly 13 to 250 days. Culture stimuli were overlapping spike peptide pools from SARS-CoV-2 and from the common cold coronaviruses HCoV-NL63, HCoV-OC43 and HCoV-229E. Control cultures used a CEFX viral epitope pool as positive control, an HIV-1 Nef peptide pool as negative control, or no peptide. In 10 COVID-19 convalescent patients and 4 infection-naive healthy vaccine recipients, the spike-specific CD4+ TCR repertoire before mRNA vaccination was compared with the repertoire after mRNA vaccination. Study-wide findings and limitations: In convalescent patients, a median around 85% of post-vaccine SARS-CoV-2-reactive clones were detected only after vaccination, and vaccine-specific priming was suggested by this finding. The study included relatively few convalescent patients and did not analyze early timepoints after natural infection. Of the vaccine-specific clones found in convalescent patients, nearly all (304 of 307) were mono-reactive for SARS-CoV-2 spike instead of being cross-reactive with common cold coronaviruses. An increase in the median number of SARS-CoV-2-reactive clonotypes from 21 after infection to about 39 after vaccination was observed, but the change was not found to be significant.

Regarding this clonotype: The antigen this receptor binds is unknown. Base qualities are not recorded, but no much larger clone differs from it by a single base.

This specimen's treatment or condition label, interpreted: approximately 9-day PBMC culture with coronavirus spike peptide pools or control peptides (ViraFEST assay). The study used the ViraFEST assay, which expanded antigen-specific T cells with peptide pools and then identified expanded clonotypes by TCR sequencing. The convalescent patients' positive SARS-CoV-2 PCR tests fell between March and December 2020, which was before the Alpha, Beta and Delta variants emerged in the United States. Approximately 2.1 million PBMCs per well were cultured in IMDM with approximately 5% human AB serum and 9 to 10 IU/ml IL-2, plus 10 ug/ml peptide pools. On days 3 and 7, half of the culture medium was replaced with fresh IL-2-containing medium. CD4+ T cells were isolated after roughly 9 days of culture through negative selection using the EasySep CD4+ T cell isolation kit. PBMCs were separated from whole blood using Ficoll-Paque Plus gradient centrifugation and then either used fresh or cryopreserved at -140C. Culture conditions were generally each tested in triplicate wells.

Reading the germline V gene gives CDR1 ENHRY and CDR2 SYGVKD. The CDR3 numbers 16 residues from cysteine through phenylalanine. Of the read, only the CDR3 DNA is kept; its 48 bases are in frame from base 1. The junction carries 18 bases between V and J, which are trimmed by 4 bases and 2 bases respectively. The protocol used for the library was PCR. TCR sequencing of DNA from cultured CD4+ T cells used the Oncomine TCR Beta short-read assay at the Johns Hopkins FTIC core. Genomic DNA was extracted from the cultured CD4+ T cells with the QIAamp micro DNA kit. Oncomine TCR Beta libraries from cultured CD4+ T cells were pooled with unique dual indexes and sequenced on an Illumina iSeq 100. For the original study's pipeline: Non-productive sequences were filtered out, and CDR3s that did not start with C, did not end with F or W, or were shorter than 7 amino acids were discarded. Antigen-specific clonotypes were identified using the MANAFEST web application through comparison of peptide-stimulated wells with reference and other culture wells. An FDR below 0.05, an odds ratio above 5, and a productive frequency above 0.1% in at least two of three replicate wells were required for clones to be considered positive. Clonotypes that were significantly expanded in both SARS-CoV-2 spike wells and at least one common cold coronavirus spike condition were defined as cross-reactive. Similarity between CDR3 sequences was evaluated in R version 3.6.1 using Levenshtein distances (stringdist) and unrooted phylogenetic trees (ape). The public reads were reprocessed in TCRdb via fastp at Q25 and MiXCR, keeping in-frame beta chains. Identical CDR3 proteins give one entry, which carries the most common genes and DNA. Here the V and J calls rest on TCRdb's processing, not on the authors' analysis. In this sample the table shows under 20,000 distinct CDR3 sequences, roughly 70% of which occur a single time. 6.5% to 8.5% of the sample comes from the top ten.

What was sequenced was CD4+ T cells from blood, cultured in vitro. This TCR was recovered from a human donor who had recovered from COVID-19. The sequence joins TRBV10-3 to TRBJ2-7; the D gene could be either TRBD1 or TRBD2, each agreeing at 5 bases. This receptor has the CDR3 CAISGGVRAGTYEQYF. The nucleotides read TGTGCCATCAGTGGGGGCGTCAGGGCGGGCACCTACGAGCAGTACTTC.